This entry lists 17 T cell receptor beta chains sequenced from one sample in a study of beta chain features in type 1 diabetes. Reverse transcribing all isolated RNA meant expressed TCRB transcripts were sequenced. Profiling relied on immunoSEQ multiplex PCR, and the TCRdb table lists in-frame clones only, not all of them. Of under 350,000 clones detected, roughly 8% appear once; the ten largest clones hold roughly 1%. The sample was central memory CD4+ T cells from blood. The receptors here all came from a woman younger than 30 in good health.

The CDR3 nucleotides are TGTGCTAGTGCGGGACAGGGAGGTTCACCCCTCCACTTT. Encoded protein: CASAGQGGSPLHF. The V call is TRBV12-5, the J call TRBJ1-6; 9 bases agree with TRBD1. In germline, CDR1 is LGHNT, CDR2 FRNRAP. CDR3 size: 13 residues. V shed 7 bases, J shed 9 bases, and the junction held 4 bases outside the gene matches.

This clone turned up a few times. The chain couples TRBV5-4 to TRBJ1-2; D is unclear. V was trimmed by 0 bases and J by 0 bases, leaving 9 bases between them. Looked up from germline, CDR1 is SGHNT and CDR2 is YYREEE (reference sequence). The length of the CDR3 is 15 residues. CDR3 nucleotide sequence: TGTGCCAGCAGCTTGGGCAGAGGAGCTAACTATGGCTACACCTTC. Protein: CASSLGRGANYGYTF.

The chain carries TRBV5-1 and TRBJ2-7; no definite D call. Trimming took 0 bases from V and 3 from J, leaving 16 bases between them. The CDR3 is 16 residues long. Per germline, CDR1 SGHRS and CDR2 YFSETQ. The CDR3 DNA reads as TGCGCCAGCAGCTTGGGTTCTCTGAGCCAGTACTACGAGCAGTACTTC. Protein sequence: CASSLGSLSQYYEQYF.

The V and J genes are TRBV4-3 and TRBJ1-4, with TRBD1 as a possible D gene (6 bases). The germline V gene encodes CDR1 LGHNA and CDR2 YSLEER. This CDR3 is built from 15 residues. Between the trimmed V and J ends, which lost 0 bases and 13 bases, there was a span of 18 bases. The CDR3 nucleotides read TGCGCCAGCAGCCAAGATGGGGCAGGGGTTGAGCGACTGTTTTTT. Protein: CASSQDGAGVERLFF.

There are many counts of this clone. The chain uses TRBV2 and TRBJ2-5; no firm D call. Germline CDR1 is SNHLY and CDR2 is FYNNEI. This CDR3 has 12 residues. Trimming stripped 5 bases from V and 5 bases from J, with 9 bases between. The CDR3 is CASSKFPETQYF. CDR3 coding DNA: TGTGCCAGCAGTAAATTCCCGGAGACCCAGTACTTC.

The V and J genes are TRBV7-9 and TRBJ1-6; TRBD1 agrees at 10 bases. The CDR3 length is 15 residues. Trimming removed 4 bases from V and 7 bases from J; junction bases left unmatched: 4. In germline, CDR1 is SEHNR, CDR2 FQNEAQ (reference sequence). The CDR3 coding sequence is TGTGCCAGCAGCTGGACAGGGGGTCAAAATTCACCCCTCCACTTT. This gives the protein CASSWTGGQNSPLHF.

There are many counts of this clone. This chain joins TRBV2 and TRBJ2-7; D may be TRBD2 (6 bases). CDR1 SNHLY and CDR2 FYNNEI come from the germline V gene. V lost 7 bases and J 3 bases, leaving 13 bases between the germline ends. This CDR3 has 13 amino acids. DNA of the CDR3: TGTGCCAGCATGCGGGACCGAAACTACGAGCAGTACGTC. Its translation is CASMRDRNYEQYV.

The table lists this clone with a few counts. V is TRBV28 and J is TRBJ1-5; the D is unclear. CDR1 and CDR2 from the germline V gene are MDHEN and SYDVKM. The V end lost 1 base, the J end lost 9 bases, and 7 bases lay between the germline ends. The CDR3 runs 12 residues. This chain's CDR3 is CASSLSLRPQHF. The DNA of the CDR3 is TGTGCCAGCAGTTTATCCCTCCGGCCCCAGCATTTT.

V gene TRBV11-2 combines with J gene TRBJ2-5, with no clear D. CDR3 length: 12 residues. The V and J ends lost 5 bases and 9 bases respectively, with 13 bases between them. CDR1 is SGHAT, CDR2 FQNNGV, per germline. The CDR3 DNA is TGTGCCAGCAGCCTACCCCACGGACCCCAGTACTTC. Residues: CASSLPHGPQYF.

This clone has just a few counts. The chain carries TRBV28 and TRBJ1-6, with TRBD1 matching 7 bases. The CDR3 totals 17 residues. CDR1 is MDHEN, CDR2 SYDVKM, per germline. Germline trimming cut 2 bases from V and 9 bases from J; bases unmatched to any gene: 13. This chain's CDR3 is CASSLPLEGALSSPLHF. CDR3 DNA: TGTGCCAGCAGTTTACCCCTAGAGGGGGCGCTTAGTTCACCCCTCCACTTT.

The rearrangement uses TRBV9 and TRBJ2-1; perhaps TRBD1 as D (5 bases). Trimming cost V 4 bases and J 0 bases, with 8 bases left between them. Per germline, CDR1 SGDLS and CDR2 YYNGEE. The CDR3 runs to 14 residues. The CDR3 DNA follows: TGTGCCAGCAGCAGGGGTAGCTCCTACAATGAGCAGTTCTTC. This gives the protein CASSRGSSYNEQFF.

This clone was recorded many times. CDR3 amino acids: CASSGYRGGTEAFF. Written as DNA, the CDR3 is TGCGCCAGCAGCGGATACAGGGGCGGCACTGAAGCTTTCTTT. The V gene is TRBV4-1, the J gene TRBJ1-1; 7 bases agree with TRBD1. Germline CDR1 MGHRA, CDR2 YSYEKL. V lost 5 bases and J lost 4; bases outside the gene matches: 7. The CDR3 is 14 amino acids.

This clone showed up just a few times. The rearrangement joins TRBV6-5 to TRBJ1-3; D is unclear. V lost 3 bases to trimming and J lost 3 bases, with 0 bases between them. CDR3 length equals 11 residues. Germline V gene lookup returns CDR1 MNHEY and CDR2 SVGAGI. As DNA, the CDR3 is TGTGCCAGCAGTTATGGAAACACCATATATTTT. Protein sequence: CASSYGNTIYF.

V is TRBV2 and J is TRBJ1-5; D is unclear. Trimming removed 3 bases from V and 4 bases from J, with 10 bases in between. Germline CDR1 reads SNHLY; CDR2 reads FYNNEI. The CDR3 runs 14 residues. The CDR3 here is CASSDWADNQPQHF. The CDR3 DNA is TGTGCCAGCAGTGATTGGGCAGATAATCAGCCCCAGCATTTT.

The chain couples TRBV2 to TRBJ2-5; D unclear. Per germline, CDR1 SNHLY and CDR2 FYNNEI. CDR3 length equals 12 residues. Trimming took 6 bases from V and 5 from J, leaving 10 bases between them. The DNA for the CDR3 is TGTGCCAGCAGGGCTGAGCAGGAGACCCAGTACTTC. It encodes CASRAEQETQYF.

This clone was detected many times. CDR3 sequence: CASSLDSYNEQFF. CDR3 sequence (DNA): TGTGCCAGCAGCTTGGACTCTTACAATGAGCAGTTCTTC. J is TRBJ2-1 and V is TRBV5-4, with D unclear. CDR3 length equals 13 residues. Germline values: CDR1 SGHNT, CDR2 YYREEE (reference sequence). Deletions cut 0 bases from V and 4 bases from J, with 5 bases between.

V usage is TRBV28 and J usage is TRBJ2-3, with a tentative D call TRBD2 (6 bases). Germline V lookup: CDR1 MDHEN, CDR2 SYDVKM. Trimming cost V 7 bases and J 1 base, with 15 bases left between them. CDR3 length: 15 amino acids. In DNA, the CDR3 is TGTGCCAGCACCTCAAGCGGGTTAGGCACAGATACGCAGTATTTT. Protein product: CASTSSGLGTDTQYF.